Shown below are 22 T cell receptor beta chains from a single sample sequenced in a study of blood T cells in healthy people across ages. Alongside a J-beta primer mix, a sample-barcoded 5' primer served in a second PCR lasting about 7 to 11 cycles. MiXCR was run by TCRdb on the 5' RACE reads, yielding one entry per CDR3 protein. The sample has over a million distinct CDR3 sequences; 45% are singletons. Sequencing input: blood. The origin of the receptors is a woman aged 55-70 years in good health.

The chain couples TRBV3-1 to TRBJ2-5, with D possibly TRBD1 on 5 matching bases. The J call is in doubt because the DNA end fits TRBJ2-7 better. CDR1 and CDR2 (germline): LGHDT, YNNKEL (reference sequence). The CDR3 consists of 16 residues. The CDR3 nucleotides read TGTGCCAGCAGCCAAGAAGCAGGGCTACAGGTGTACGAGCAGTACTTC. Its translation is CASSQEAGLQVYEQYF.

This rearrangement joins TRBV29-1 to TRBJ1-3; tentatively, D is TRBD1 (5 bases). CDR3 size: 13 residues. From germline, CDR1 is SQVTM and CDR2 ANQGSEA. V gave up 7 bases and J gave up 1 base, with 11 bases separating them. The CDR3 spells CSGTGISGNTIYF. For the CDR3, the DNA is TGCAGCGGTACAGGCATATCTGGAAACACCATATATTTT.

The chain carries TRBV15 and TRBJ1-2, with D possibly matching TRBD1 (5 bases). V was trimmed by 4 bases and J by 0 bases, leaving 12 bases between them. There are 15 residues in the CDR3. Germline V gene data show CDR1 as LNHNV and CDR2 as YYDKDF (reference sequence). The CDR3 loop reads CATSKDIVANYGYTF. The CDR3 DNA reads as TGTGCCACCAGCAAGGACATTGTAGCTAACTATGGCTACACCTTC.

This chain joins TRBV29-1 and TRBJ2-1, with 10 bases fitting TRBD1. The CDR3 extends over 15 amino acids. The V gene's germline CDR1 is SQVTM and CDR2 ANQGSEA. CDR3 in DNA: TGCAGGTCGAACCCCCGGGACAGGGGATTGCATGAGCAGTTCTTC. Its protein product is CRSNPRDRGLHEQFF.

This clonotype was seen only a few times. This chain links TRBV25-1 with TRBJ2-1; D not certain. Looked up from germline, CDR1 is MGHDK and CDR2 is SYGVNS. The V and J ends lost 4 bases and 9 bases respectively, with 13 bases between them. The CDR3 extends over 13 amino acids. DNA for the CDR3: TGTGCCAGCAGTGGCCTTAGTCGAGGTGAGCAGTTCTTC. Residues: CASSGLSRGEQFF.

This clonotype was counted a few times. The genes are TRBV25-1 and TRBJ2-5, with 7 positions matching TRBD1. In germline, CDR1 is MGHDK, CDR2 SYGVNS. V lost 6 bases to trimming and J lost 3 bases; unmatched junction nucleotides: 7. The CDR3 runs 14 residues. In DNA form, the CDR3 reads TGTGCCAGCAGGACATCCGGGACAGAAGAGACCCAGTACTTC. This encodes CASRTSGTEETQYF. The full variable domain, with the rest looked up from reference TRBV25-1 and TRBJ2-5, is EADIYQTPRYLVIGTGKKITLECSQTMGHDKMYWYQQDPGMELHLIHYSYGVNSTEKGDLSSESTVSRIRTEHFPLTLESARPSHTSQYLCASRTSGTEETQYFGPGTRLLVL.

The rearrangement joins TRBV20-1 to TRBJ1-4; no definite D call. CDR1 DFQATT and CDR2 SNEGSKA come from the germline V gene (reference sequence). CDR3 length: 11 amino acids. Between the trimmed V and J ends, which lost 3 bases and 8 bases, there was a span of 7 bases. The CDR3 loop reads CSASFREKLFF. The CDR3, as DNA: TGCAGTGCTAGTTTCAGAGAAAAACTGTTTTTT.

This clonotype was detected a few times. For the CDR3, the DNA is TGTGCCAGCAGTTTAGTGCTAGCGGGAGCCAAAAACATTCAGTACTTC. Protein sequence: CASSLVLAGAKNIQYF. V and J are TRBV28 and TRBJ2-4, with TRBD2 matching 8 bases. Germline V lookup: CDR1 MDHEN, CDR2 SYDVKM. The CDR3 extends over 16 amino acids. V was clipped by 2 bases and J by 0 bases; unmatched bases: 3.

The chain carries TRBV29-1 and TRBJ1-1; D is perhaps TRBD1 (5 bases). This CDR3 has 13 residues. The V end was cut by 4 bases, the J end by 1 base, with 10 bases between. CDR1 SQVTM and CDR2 ANQGSEA come from the germline V gene. In DNA form, the CDR3 reads TGCAGCGTTGTCAGGGTCTCGAACACTGAAGCTTTCTTT. It translates to CSVVRVSNTEAFF.

V gene TRBV12-3 or TRBV12-4 combines with J gene TRBJ2-1; the D gene is possibly TRBD2 (5 bases). Trimming took 3 bases from V and 6 from J, leaving 6 bases between them. The CDR3 is 12 residues long. The CDR3: CASSFLANEQFF. CDR3 DNA sequence: TGTGCCAGCAGTTTTCTAGCCAATGAGCAGTTCTTC.

The V and J genes are TRBV6-2 or TRBV6-3 and TRBJ2-2; D remains unclear. V lost 2 bases and J lost 6, with 4 bases in between. Per germline, CDR1 MNHEY and CDR2 SVGEGT. The CDR3 contains 12 residues. The CDR3: CASSYVAGELFF. In DNA form, the CDR3 reads TGTGCCAGCAGTTACGTCGCCGGGGAGCTGTTTTTT.

The chain recombines TRBV5-1 with TRBJ1-1; D might be TRBD1 (6 bases). V was clipped by 4 bases and J by 7 bases, with 11 bases between them. This CDR3 is 12 amino acids long. Per the germline V gene, CDR1 is SGHRS and CDR2 is YFSETQ. The CDR3 is CASSPGQFEAFF. CDR3 coding DNA: TGCGCCAGCAGCCCCGGACAGTTTGAAGCTTTCTTT.

The chain employs TRBV9 and TRBJ1-2, with TRBD1 as a possible D gene (6 bases). Trimming shortened V by 4 bases and J by 2 bases, and 12 bases separated the two germline ends. Germline CDR1 reads SGDLS; CDR2 reads YYNGEE. The CDR3 is made up of 14 amino acids. The CDR3 sequence is CASSPRTDNYGYTF. As DNA, the CDR3 is TGTGCCAGCAGCCCCAGGACAGACAACTATGGCTACACCTTC.

In DNA, the CDR3 is TGTGCCACACCCTCACGGCGGGGGACCACCTACGAGCAGTACTTC. It yields the protein CATPSRRGTTYEQYF. The rearrangement joins TRBV9 to TRBJ2-1; 7 nucleotides agree with TRBD2. The DNA end is more similar to TRBJ2-7, so the J call may be wrong. Germline V CDR1 and CDR2: SGDLS, YYNGEE. This CDR3 is 15 amino acids long.

This clonotype occurred a few times. CDR3 DNA sequence: TGTGCCAGCAGCGCCGGGACAGCGAATGAAAAACTGTTTTTT. Amino acids: CASSAGTANEKLFF. This chain connects TRBV7-8 to TRBJ1-4, with 7 bases identical to TRBD1. The CDR3 runs 14 residues. Germline assignment: CDR1 SGHVS and CDR2 FQNEAQ. Trimming removed 5 bases from V and 5 bases from J; junction bases left unmatched: 5.

The chain is built from TRBV5-5 and TRBJ2-5; D gene uncertain. The V gene lost 0 bases and the J gene lost 2 bases, with 11 bases spanning the gap. The CDR3 is 15 residues long. Germline V gene data show CDR1 as SGHKS and CDR2 as YYEKEE (reference sequence). CDR3 DNA sequence: TGTGCCAGCAGCTTGGCGCTAGTACCTCAAGAGACCCAGTACTTC. Protein: CASSLALVPQETQYF.

This clonotype was counted at least ten times. The chain has TRBV29-1 and TRBJ2-7, with 9 nucleotides matching TRBD2. Germline loops: CDR1 SQVTM, CDR2 ANQGSEA. CDR3 length equals 15 residues. Trimming cost V 2 bases and J 1 base; bases outside gene matches: 6. The CDR3 region is CSVELATSGSYEQYF. CDR3 DNA: TGCAGCGTTGAACTGGCGACTAGCGGTTCCTACGAGCAGTACTTC.

J is TRBJ2-5 and V is TRBV3-1; TRBD1 agrees at 8 bases. CDR1 is LGHDT, CDR2 YNNKEL, per germline (reference sequence). This CDR3 contains 14 residues. The V and J ends lost 3 bases and 4 bases, in that order; junction bases with no gene match: 4. DNA for the CDR3: TGTGCCAGCAGCCATGACAGGGGTAGAGAGACCCAGTACTTC. Translated: CASSHDRGRETQYF.

CDR3 sequence reads: CATSRQIASQNIQYF. Here the CDR3 DNA reads TGTGCCACCAGCCGACAGATTGCTAGTCAAAACATTCAGTACTTC. The V call is TRBV15, the J call TRBJ2-4, with D possibly TRBD1 on 5 matching bases. Germline CDR1 reads LNHNV; CDR2 reads YYDKDF (reference sequence). V was pared by 5 bases and J by 5 bases, with 16 bases between. The length of the CDR3 is 15 residues.

The chain links TRBV12-3 or TRBV12-4 to TRBJ2-4, with D possibly matching TRBD1 (5 bases). V lost 3 bases, J lost 0 bases, and 9 bases lay in between. The CDR3 spans 15 residues. CDR3 amino acids: CASSFRGLAKNIQYF. The CDR3 DNA reads TGTGCCAGCAGTTTTAGGGGCCTAGCCAAAAACATTCAGTACTTC.

The chain employs TRBV25-1 and TRBJ2-3, with 8 positions matching TRBD2. J was trimmed by 3 bases and V by 2 bases; bases with no gene match: 13. Germline V lookup: CDR1 MGHDK, CDR2 SYGVNS. CDR3 length: 18 amino acids. This CDR3 is CASSEEKGTGGWTDTQYF. The DNA for the CDR3 is TGTGCCAGCAGTGAAGAGAAGGGAACGGGAGGGTGGACAGATACGCAGTATTTT.

This rearrangement joins TRBV7-9 to TRBJ2-7; 12 nucleotides agree with TRBD2. The V segment lost 5 bases and the J segment 4 bases; nucleotides outside the gene matches: 12. Germline V CDR1 and CDR2: SEHNR, FQNEAQ (reference sequence). This CDR3 has 17 residues. The CDR3 nucleotides read TGTGCCAGCAGCCGAGAGAGGACTAGCGGGATCGGATACGAGCAGTACTTC. Translating gives CASSRERTSGIGYEQYF.